Sequencing of this T cell receptor (beta chain) was carried out in a study of blood T cell repertoires in COVID-19. Across the study: Both acute and convalescent COVID-19 samples were obtained from the United States, Italy and Spain.

As originally analysed: Scientists estimated how many nucleated cells there were by amplifying reference gene primers. Assay: immunoSEQ multiplex PCR; the TCRdb copy retains only in-frame clones and omits some. Clone size and the V and J calls come from that table; the DNA yielded D and trimming. The profile shows more than 300,000 clones, about 82% of them singletons. V lost 0 bases, J lost 6 bases, and 4 bases stayed unmatched. This CDR3 has 14 amino acids. Germline CDR1 is SGDLS and CDR2 is YYNGEE. This rearrangement joins TRBV9 to TRBJ2-7; 9 nucleotides line up with TRBD2. Sequenced material: peripheral blood. The origin of this receptor is a woman aged 45 to 65 with acute or convalescent COVID-19. CDR3 bases: TGTGCCAGCAGCGTAGGGGTAGCGGGAGCCGAGCAGTACTTC. It specifies CASSVGVAGAEQYF.